This TCR beta chain originates from a study of CD8 T cells in Susac syndrome. An amount of RNA that ranged from about 0.45 to 1 ug was reverse transcribed with random hexamers. Across 54 Vbeta and 13 Jbeta, TCR beta CDR3 was amplified with immunoSEQ multiplex PCR. One entry per CDR3 protein, called by TCRdb with MiXCR from the immunoSEQ multiplex PCR reads. The sample carries about 290,000 distinct CDR3 sequences, roughly 90% recorded once. The authors carried out high-throughput sequencing of TCR beta. They applied it to CD8+ and CD4+ T cells obtained from blood. TEMRA cells were FACS-enriched, with CD8+ and CD4+ T cells isolated negatively. Germline CDR1 reads SGDLS; CDR2 reads YYNGEE. J gave up 9 bases and V 0 bases, and 3 bases lay outside the gene matches. The CDR3 consists of 14 residues.

This rearrangement joins TRBV9 to TRBJ1-6; 7 bases are shared with TRBD1. The sample consisted of CD8+ T cells from PBMCs. The clonotype comes from a human donor with multiple sclerosis. The CDR3 DNA reads as TGTGCCAGCAGCGTAGGGCAGGGGGGTTCACCCCTCCACTTT. This encodes CASSVGQGGSPLHF.